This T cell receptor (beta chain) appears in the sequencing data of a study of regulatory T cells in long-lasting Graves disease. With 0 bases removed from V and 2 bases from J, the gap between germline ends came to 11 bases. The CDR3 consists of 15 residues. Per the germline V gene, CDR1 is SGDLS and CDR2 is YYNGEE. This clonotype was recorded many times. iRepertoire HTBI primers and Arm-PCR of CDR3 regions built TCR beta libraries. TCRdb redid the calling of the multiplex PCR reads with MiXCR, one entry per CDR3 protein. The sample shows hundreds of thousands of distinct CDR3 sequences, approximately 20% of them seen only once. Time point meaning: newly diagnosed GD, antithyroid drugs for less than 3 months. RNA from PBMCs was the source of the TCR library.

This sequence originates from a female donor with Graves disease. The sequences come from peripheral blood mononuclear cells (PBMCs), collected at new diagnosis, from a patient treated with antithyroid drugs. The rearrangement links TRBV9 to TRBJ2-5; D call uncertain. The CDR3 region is CASSVGRMGQETQYF. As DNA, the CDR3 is TGTGCCAGCAGCGTAGGCAGGATGGGGCAAGAGACCCAGTACTTC.